A single count supports the clone carrying this TCR beta chain. This sample stems from a study of T cell clones after liver transplantation. Study-wide background: TCRbeta sequencing after a pre-transplant mixed lymphocyte reaction identified graft-donor-reactive clones, later tracked in post-transplant blood. Apart from a few HCV-positive recipients, transplants were for non-autoimmune, non-viral reasons. Standard immunosuppression, with no induction, continued until 12-24 months after transplant. As an antigen-independent comparator, third-party-reactive TCRbeta sequences came from pre-transplant mixed lymphocyte reactions.

V was cut by 5 bases and J by 2 bases, with 19 bases left in between. The CDR3 loop spans 18 amino acids. Per the germline V gene, CDR1 is SGHVS and CDR2 is FQNEAQ. Libraries were prepared by immunoSEQ multiplex PCR; TCRdb keeps only in-frame clonotypes and omits some of them. The sample consists of tens of thousands of clones, roughly 82% of them appearing once. This sample comprised CD4+ T cells from blood, obtained around 45 months after liver transplant. The sequence was obtained from a human patient who received a liver transplant. Some T cells may have come from the graft donor. The V call is TRBV7-8, the J call TRBJ2-6, with D maybe TRBD1 (6 bases). The CDR3 DNA reads as TGTGCCAGCAGCCCAGCTGGACAGCGCCCCGCTGGGGCCAACGTCCTGACTTTC. Translating gives CASSPAGQRPAGANVLTF.